The 20 T cell receptor beta chains reported below all come from one sample, sequenced in a study of regulatory T cells in long-lasting Graves disease. Described time point: newly diagnosed GD, antithyroid drugs for less than 3 months. RNA from PBMCs was the source of the TCR library. To make TCR beta libraries, researchers used iRepertoire HTBI primers and Arm-PCR of CDR3 regions. MiXCR, run by TCRdb on the multiplex PCR reads, gives a single entry per CDR3 protein. The sample has hundreds of thousands of distinct CDR3 sequences, about 16% seen once. The starting material was peripheral blood mononuclear cells (PBMCs), obtained at new diagnosis, from a patient treated with antithyroid drugs. These receptor sequences come from a female donor with Graves disease.

The rearrangement joins TRBV28 to TRBJ1-2, with unresolved D. CDR3 size: 16 residues. Germline V gene lookup returns CDR1 MDHEN and CDR2 SYDVKM. Trimming stripped 3 bases from V and 3 bases from J, with 17 bases between. CDR3 region: CASSFNHPDLDYGYTF. The CDR3 DNA sequence: TGTGCCAGCAGTTTTAACCACCCAGACCTCGACTATGGCTACACCTTC.

Here the CDR3 DNA reads TGTGCCAGCAGCGCCGGAGGGATGAGAGATACGAACACCGGGGAGCTGTTTTTT. This encodes CASSAGGMRDTNTGELFF. The chain is built from TRBV9 and TRBJ2-2, with a possible D match to TRBD2 (6 bases). Trimming pared 3 bases from V and 0 bases from J, leaving 18 bases between. The germline gives CDR1 SGDLS, CDR2 YYNGEE. The CDR3 sequence is 18 residues long.

About this clonotype itself: A read error may be the cause here, since a much bigger clone is one base away. V gene TRBV5-5 combines with J gene TRBJ2-3; D unclear. Trimming cost V 6 bases and J 0 bases, with 11 bases left between them. This CDR3 has 14 residues. The germline CDR1 and CDR2 sequences are SGHKS and YYEKEE (reference sequence). The CDR3 nucleotides read TGTGCCAGCACCTACGCAGAGAGCACAGATACGCAGTATTTT. Protein product: CASTYAESTDTQYF. Full variable domain (remainder filled in from reference TRBV5-5 and TRBJ2-3): DAGVTQSPTHLIKTRGQQVTLRCSPISGHKSVSWYQQVLGQGPQFIFQYYEKEERGRGNFPDRFSARQFPNYSSELNVNALLLGDSALYLCASTYAESTDTQYFGPGTRLTVL.

This clonotype came up a few times. J is TRBJ1-1 and V is TRBV6-1, with 8 bases aligning to TRBD1. CDR3 size: 13 residues. CDR1 is MNHNS, CDR2 SASEGT, per germline. The trim removed 8 bases at V and 6 bases at J, leaving 8 bases unmatched. The CDR3, as DNA: TGTGCCAGCGCTGAAGGACAGGGCCCTGAAGCTTTCTTT. Its protein is CASAEGQGPEAFF.

The table lists this clonotype with many counts. This sequence joins TRBV7-2 and TRBJ1-5; TRBD1 matches 8 bases. CDR3 length equals 16 residues. Trimming took 5 bases from V and 3 from J; bases not matched to a gene: 9. The V gene's germline CDR1 is SGHTA and CDR2 FQGNSA. CDR3 nucleotides: TGTGCCAGCAGCCGATTAGACAGGGGCATCAATCAGCCCCAGCATTTT. Translation gives CASSRLDRGINQPQHF.

This clonotype came up a few times. The chain couples TRBV18 to TRBJ1-2, with 7 bases identical to TRBD1. This CDR3 has 16 residues. J lost 2 bases, V lost 3 bases, and 9 bases had no gene match. Germline V gene data show CDR1 as KGHSH and CDR2 as LQKENI. CDR3 region: CASSPGTEDSNYGYTF. The CDR3 DNA reads as TGTGCCAGCTCACCCGGGACAGAGGATTCGAACTATGGCTACACCTTC.

This clonotype has just a few counts. The chain employs TRBV6-2 or TRBV6-3 and TRBJ2-1; 15 nucleotides match TRBD2. The junction had 4 bases not matched to a gene; V was cut back by 6 bases and J by 7 bases. CDR1 and CDR2 (germline): MNHEY, SVGEGT. The CDR3 runs 15 residues. The CDR3 protein is CASRIGLAGGNEQFF. Written as DNA, the CDR3 is TGTGCCAGCAGGATAGGACTAGCGGGGGGGAATGAGCAGTTCTTC.

The chain couples TRBV5-1 to TRBJ2-2; TRBD2 might be the D (6 bases). The CDR3 is made up of 16 amino acids. Germline CDR1 is SGHRS and CDR2 is YFSETQ. V was trimmed by 3 bases and J by 3 bases, leaving 15 bases between them. For the CDR3, the DNA is TGCGCCAGCAGCTCCTCGCGCGGGGCAGACACCGGGGAGCTGTTTTTT. Protein: CASSSSRGADTGELFF.

This clonotype occurred many times. The rearrangement uses TRBV4-1 and TRBJ1-2; no reliable D call. With 1 base removed from V and 3 bases from J, the gap between germline ends came to 6 bases. CDR1 and CDR2 from the germline V gene are MGHRA and YSYEKL. The length of the CDR3 is 13 residues. Here the CDR3 reads CASSQANYYGYTF. CDR3 sequence (DNA): TGCGCCAGCAGCCAAGCAAACTACTATGGCTACACCTTC.

This clonotype occurred a few times. The chain uses TRBV9 and TRBJ2-1; D is ambiguous. The CDR3 is made up of 12 amino acids. The V end was cut by 3 bases, the J end by 8 bases, with 9 bases between. Germline loops: CDR1 SGDLS, CDR2 YYNGEE. The CDR3 nucleotides are TGTGCCAGCAGCGATGTGAATCATGAGCAGTTCTTC. It is translated as CASSDVNHEQFF.

This clonotype was seen at least ten times. J is TRBJ2-1 and V is TRBV12-3 or TRBV12-4, with 8 bases lining up with TRBD2. This CDR3 comprises 19 residues. The J segment lost 4 bases and the V segment lost 3 bases, leaving 17 bases of the junction unmatched. Here the CDR3 DNA reads TGTGCCAGCAGTTTGAAGGTAGGGGACCAGCGCGGGAGGTACAATGAGCAGTTCTTC. It is translated as CASSLKVGDQRGRYNEQFF.

The chain carries TRBV10-2 and TRBJ1-2; D is ambiguous. The CDR3 extends over 15 amino acids. V gave up 0 bases and J gave up 5 bases, with 13 bases separating them. The germline gives CDR1 WSHSY, CDR2 SAAADI. CDR3 residues: CASSESRAVSYGYTF. Here the CDR3 DNA reads TGCGCCAGCAGTGAGTCTCGGGCAGTGTCGTATGGCTACACCTTC.

Comments on this clonotype: A read error may be the cause here, since a much bigger clone is one base away. The chain combines TRBV4-2 with TRBJ1-2; the D gene is possibly TRBD1 (5 bases). The germline V gene encodes CDR1 LGHNA and CDR2 YNFKEQ. The CDR3 length is 18 residues. V was clipped by 0 bases and J by 1 base, with 18 bases between them. The CDR3 reads CASSQDARATSGNYGYTF. CDR3 nucleotide sequence: TGTGCCAGCAGCCAAGACGCCAGGGCGACCTCCGGTAACTATGGCTACACCTTC.

At least ten counts were recorded for this clonotype. The rearrangement joins TRBV7-2 to TRBJ1-5; D call uncertain. Deletions cut 0 bases from V and 7 bases from J, with 16 bases between. CDR1 and CDR2 (germline): SGHTA, FQGNSA. The CDR3 has 16 amino acids. The CDR3 sequence: CASSLAPGPRGQPQHF. DNA of the CDR3: TGTGCCAGCAGCTTAGCTCCCGGACCGCGAGGACAGCCCCAGCATTTT.

The genes are TRBV10-1 and TRBJ2-6; maybe TRBD1 (6 bases). Trimming left V 0 bases short and J 0 bases short, with 15 bases between. The CDR3 has 19 amino acids. Germline CDR1 and CDR2: WNHNN and SYGVQD (reference sequence). CDR3 DNA: TGCGCCAGCAGTGAGTCAAGGGACACGTCTATCTCTGGGGCCAACGTCCTGACTTTC. This translates into CASSESRDTSISGANVLTF.

The table lists this clonotype with many counts. The gene calls are TRBV5-1 and TRBJ1-2, with TRBD1 as a possible D gene (6 bases). The V gene's germline CDR1 is SGHRS and CDR2 YFSETQ. Trimming shortened V by 4 bases and J by 0 bases, and 19 bases separated the two germline ends. This CDR3 is 17 amino acids long. CDR3: CASSPVRTGQPNYGYTF. CDR3 bases: TGCGCCAGCAGCCCAGTACGAACCGGACAGCCTAACTATGGCTACACCTTC.

In its sample, this clonotype was seen many times. This chain uses TRBV28 with TRBJ2-4; D call uncertain. With 1 base removed from V and 2 bases from J, the gap between germline ends came to 12 bases. The germline CDR1 and CDR2 sequences are MDHEN and SYDVKM. The CDR3 has 16 amino acids. The CDR3 loop is CASSLYEDGTKNIQYF. The DNA for the CDR3 is TGTGCCAGCAGTTTATACGAGGATGGGACCAAAAACATTCAGTACTTC.

The V gene is TRBV5-4, the J gene TRBJ1-3; no clear D. CDR1 and CDR2 from the germline V gene are SGHNT and YYREEE (reference sequence). The CDR3 runs 16 residues. V lost 4 bases and J 2 bases, leaving 16 bases between the germline ends. The CDR3 bases are TGTGCCAGCAGCGATCAGCGTGCGGCGCCTGGAAACACCATATATTTT. It codes for CASSDQRAAPGNTIYF.

Ten or more counts support this clonotype. The chain combines TRBV12-5 with TRBJ1-6; 7 positions agree with TRBD1. The V gene's germline CDR1 is LGHNT and CDR2 FRNRAP. With 2 bases clipped from V and 10 bases from J, the junction kept 8 bases outside the gene matches. CDR3 length: 15 amino acids. This CDR3 reads CASGLTSGGDSPLHF. The DNA of the CDR3 is TGTGCTAGTGGTTTGACGTCAGGGGGGGACTCACCCCTCCACTTT.

This clonotype was seen many times. The gene calls are TRBV7-9 and TRBJ2-7, with TRBD2 identical over 9 bases. The CDR3 extends over 15 amino acids. Germline CDR1 reads SEHNR; CDR2 reads FQNEAQ (reference sequence). J lost 2 bases, V lost 4 bases, and 6 bases had no gene match. CDR3 DNA sequence: TGTGCCAGCAGCTCTGGACTAGCGCGGCCCTACGAGCAGTACTTC. As protein: CASSSGLARPYEQYF. Variable domain in full (rest from reference TRBV7-9 and TRBJ2-7): DTGVSQNPRHKITKRGQNVTFRCDPISEHNRLYWYRQTLGQGPEFLTYFQNEAQLEKSRLLSDRFSAERPKGSFSTLEIQRTEQGDSAMYLCASSSGLARPYEQYFGPGTRLTVT.